This TCR beta chain comes out of a study of tumor and adjacent non-tumor tissue in lung cancer. Study in general: Each sample yielded 3.9 million or so productive TCRbeta reads on average.

Findings and caveats of the study: Compared with tumor, normal lung showed significantly lower TCR diversity.

This sample's RNA came from whole unsorted tissue. Germline lookup yields CDR1 SGHNT and CDR2 YENEEA. CDR3 length equals 13 residues. As concerns this clonotype: Its antigen is unknown. One end of the junction is discordant with germline, which a read error may explain.

Three rounds of nested PCR, following a modified ARM-PCR protocol, produced the TCRbeta library. MiXCR, applied by TCRdb to the multiplex PCR reads, yields one record per CDR3 protein. The sample yields approximately 100,000 distinct CDR3 sequences, roughly 74% seen once. The V and J genes are TRBV11-3 and TRBJ2-3; D not resolved. Sequences were obtained from lung tumor tissue. This clonotype was sampled from an older woman with non-small cell lung cancer. The CDR3 sequence is CASRKSQGGTLYF. The DNA of the CDR3 is TGTGCCAGCAGAAAGAGCCAAGGTGGTACGCTGTACTTT.